Each of the 17 T cell receptor beta chains below was sequenced from the same sample in a study of post-analysis software for immune sequencing data. Study conclusions and caveats: Five or six TRBV segments were significantly more frequent in patients than in controls. TRBV5-6, TRBV5-1 and TRBV20-1 were among these segments.

Their recognized antigens are unknown. Sequencing libraries made from TCR beta cDNA carried unique molecular identifiers. One entry per CDR3 protein, called by TCRdb with MiXCR from the PCR reads. The data hold around 500,000 distinct CDR3 sequences, with about a third observed a single time. Sequencing was performed on blood. The origin of the receptors is a girl aged 2-17 years with multiple sclerosis.

V usage is TRBV29-1 and J usage is TRBJ2-5; a possible D gene is TRBD1 (6 bases). The J call is doubtful: the DNA matches TRBJ2-7 better. CDR1 and CDR2 from the germline V gene are SQVTM and ANQGSEA. The CDR3 length is 15 residues. In nucleotides, the CDR3 is TGCAGCGTTGATTTGGGGGACATAAAGCCTTACGAGCAGTACTTC. Translated, it gives CSVDLGDIKPYEQYF.

This clonotype was picked up a small number of times. This chain connects TRBV20-1 to TRBJ1-2; weak D call: TRBD1 (6 bases). Germline loops: CDR1 DFQATT, CDR2 SNEGSKA (reference sequence). The V and J ends lost 5 bases and 7 bases respectively, with 26 bases between them. The length of the CDR3 is 16 residues. CDR3 sequence reads: CSAPLPGTSLLLGYTF. The CDR3 nucleotides are TGCAGTGCTCCCCTTCCGGGGACATCTCTCCTACTTGGCTACACCTTC.

This clonotype was seen a handful of times. V usage is TRBV9 and J usage is TRBJ2-1; 12 nucleotides line up with TRBD1. Unmatched junction bases numbered 6, after V lost 2 bases and J lost 9 bases. The CDR3 has 15 residues. Germline lookup yields CDR1 SGDLS and CDR2 YYNGEE. The CDR3 coding sequence is TGTGCCAGCAGCGTGGGGGACAGGGGGCGCTTTGAGCAGTTCTTC. Amino acids: CASSVGDRGRFEQFF. The complete variable domain, with remaining parts taken from reference TRBV9 and TRBJ2-1, reads DSGVTQTPKHLITATGQRVTLRCSPRSGDLSVYWYQQSLDQGLQFLIQYYNGEERAKGNILERFSAQQFPDLHSELNLSSLELGDSALYFCASSVGDRGRFEQFFGPGTRLTVL.

The gene calls are TRBV12-3 or TRBV12-4 and TRBJ2-4; TRBD1 aligns across 7 bases. The CDR3 contains 16 residues. Trimming took 5 bases from V and 0 from J; bases not matched to a gene: 7. CDR3 DNA sequence: TGTGCCAGCAGTCCGGGGACAGTTCTAGCCAAAAACATTCAGTACTTC. Protein: CASSPGTVLAKNIQYF.

The chain couples TRBV29-1 to TRBJ1-1, with no clear D. Germline V lookup: CDR1 SQVTM, CDR2 ANQGSEA. This CDR3 has 16 amino acids. Trimming stripped 6 bases from V and 0 bases from J, with 20 bases between. This CDR3 reads CSVSFAGSLMNTEAFF. The CDR3 DNA is TGCAGCGTCTCCTTTGCGGGGAGCCTCATGAACACTGAAGCTTTCTTT.

This clonotype appeared a few times. The chain employs TRBV20-1 and TRBJ1-4, with 8 nucleotides matching TRBD1. Germline V gives CDR1 DFQATT, CDR2 SNEGSKA (reference sequence). V was pared by 3 bases and J by 5 bases, with 5 bases of the junction left unmatched. The CDR3 is made up of 14 amino acids. CDR3 region: CSARPGGVNEKLFF. In nucleotides, the CDR3 is TGCAGTGCTAGGCCAGGGGGCGTGAATGAAAAACTGTTTTTT.

V and J are TRBV7-7 and TRBJ2-5; no clear D. CDR1 and CDR2 from the germline V gene are SSHAT and FNYEAQ (reference sequence). V was clipped by 5 bases and J by 5 bases, with 12 bases between them. This CDR3 contains 13 residues. CDR3 DNA sequence: TGTGCCAGCAGCCCTATTCCGACGGAGACCCAGTACTTC. Its protein product is CASSPIPTETQYF.

At least ten counts were recorded for this clonotype. J is TRBJ1-2 and V is TRBV29-1; no clear D. Per germline, CDR1 SQVTM and CDR2 ANQGSEA. The CDR3 has 13 amino acids. V was trimmed by 5 bases and J by 8 bases, leaving 18 bases between them. The CDR3 DNA reads TGCAGCGTTATAGGAGGACTTCCACCGGGCTACACCTTC. As protein: CSVIGGLPPGYTF.

The chain links TRBV5-5 to TRBJ1-5; D gene uncertain. The CDR3 loop spans 17 amino acids. Germline V gene sequence: CDR1 SGHKS, CDR2 YYEKEE (reference sequence). The germline V and J ends were trimmed by 1 base and 2 bases, with 16 bases remaining between them. CDR3 sequence reads: CASSLKTGSQRNQPQHF. CDR3 sequence (DNA): TGTGCCAGCAGCTTGAAAACGGGGAGTCAGCGCAATCAGCCCCAGCATTTT.

This clonotype was found a few times. The chain is built from TRBV20-1 and TRBJ1-1; unclear D gene. Germline lookup yields CDR1 DFQATT and CDR2 SNEGSKA (reference sequence). The V end lost 4 bases, the J end lost 0 bases, and 0 bases lay between the germline ends. The CDR3 totals 10 residues. The CDR3 spells CSAMNTEAFF. CDR3 coding DNA: TGCAGTGCTATGAACACTGAAGCTTTCTTT.

This clonotype was found a few times. This chain joins TRBV19 and TRBJ1-4; unclear D gene. This CDR3 has 16 amino acids. The germline CDR1 and CDR2 sequences are LNHDA and SQIVND (reference sequence). With 6 bases removed from V and 0 bases from J, the gap between germline ends came to 14 bases. Written as DNA, the CDR3 is TGTGCCAGTAGGGGAAAACTCTCTACAACTAATGAAAAACTGTTTTTT. This gives the protein CASRGKLSTTNEKLFF.

With regard to this clonotype: A junction end diverges from the germline sequence, so it may reflect a read error. The V gene is TRBV4-1, the J gene TRBJ2-1; D gene ambiguous. The CDR3 length is 13 residues. CDR1 MGHRA and CDR2 YSYEKL come from the germline V gene. CDR3 amino acids: CASSQDPYYEQFF. DNA of the CDR3: TGCGCCAGCAGCCAAGATCCCTACTATGAGCAGTTCTTC.

This clonotype was recorded once. This could be a read error, since a much larger clone is one nucleotide away. The chain is built from TRBV5-6 and TRBJ2-7; 7 bases are shared with TRBD1. The CDR3 loop spans 13 amino acids. V gave up 2 bases and J gave up 6 bases; unmatched junction bases: 5. Germline assignment: CDR1 SGHDT and CDR2 YYEEEE. The CDR3 here is CASSFRQGCEQYF. Here the CDR3 DNA reads TGTGCCAGCAGCTTCCGACAGGGCTGCGAGCAGTACTTC.

This chain connects TRBV5-1 to TRBJ2-5; tentative D call: TRBD1 (5 bases). Germline CDR1 reads SGHRS; CDR2 reads YFSETQ. The CDR3 runs to 14 residues. V lost 2 bases and J lost 2, with 10 bases in between. The CDR3 reads CASSLAGFQETQYF. CDR3 coding DNA: TGCGCCAGCAGCTTAGCAGGGTTTCAAGAGACCCAGTACTTC.

This chain links TRBV6-5 with TRBJ2-3; TRBD2 is a possible D gene (7 bases). Germline V CDR1 and CDR2: MNHEY, SVGAGI. The CDR3 consists of 16 residues. The V and J ends lost 0 bases and 1 base respectively, with 11 bases between them. CDR3 bases: TGTGCCAGCAGTTACTCGAAAGGGGGGGGCACAGATACGCAGTATTTT. This translates into CASSYSKGGGTDTQYF.

CDR3 in DNA: TGTGCCAGTAGTATAGTCAGTGGGCGAGACGAGCAGTACTTC. Translating gives CASSIVSGRDEQYF. The chain couples TRBV19 to TRBJ2-5; D unclear. The better agreement between TRBJ2-7 and the DNA end casts doubt on the J call. The CDR3 has 14 amino acids. Germline lookup yields CDR1 LNHDA and CDR2 SQIVND (reference sequence).

The genes are TRBV7-9 and TRBJ2-3; D gene ambiguous. The CDR3 is 15 amino acids. V was clipped by 4 bases and J by 1 base, with 12 bases between them. Germline assignment: CDR1 SEHNR and CDR2 FQNEAQ (reference sequence). CDR3 coding DNA: TGTGCCAGCAGCTCGACGGCTACCCGCACAGATACGCAGTATTTT. This translates into CASSSTATRTDTQYF.